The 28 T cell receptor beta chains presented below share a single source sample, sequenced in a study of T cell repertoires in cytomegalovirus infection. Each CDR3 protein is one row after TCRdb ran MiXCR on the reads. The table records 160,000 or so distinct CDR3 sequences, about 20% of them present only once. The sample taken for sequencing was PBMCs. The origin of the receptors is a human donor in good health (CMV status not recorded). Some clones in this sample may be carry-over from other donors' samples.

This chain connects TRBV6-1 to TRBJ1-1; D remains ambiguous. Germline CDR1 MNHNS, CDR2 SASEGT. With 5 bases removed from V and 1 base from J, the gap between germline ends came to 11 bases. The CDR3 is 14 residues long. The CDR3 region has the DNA TGTGCCAGCAGTTCGGCCAGGTGGAACACTGAAGCTTTCTTT. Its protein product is CASSSARWNTEAFF.

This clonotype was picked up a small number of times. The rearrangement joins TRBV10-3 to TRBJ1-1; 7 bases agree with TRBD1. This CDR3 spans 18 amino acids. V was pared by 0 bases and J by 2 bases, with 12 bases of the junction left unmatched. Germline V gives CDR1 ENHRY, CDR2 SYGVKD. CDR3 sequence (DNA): TGTGCCATCAGTGAGTCTTCTGGACAGGATCAACTTAACACTGAAGCTTTCTTT. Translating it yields CAISESSGQDQLNTEAFF.

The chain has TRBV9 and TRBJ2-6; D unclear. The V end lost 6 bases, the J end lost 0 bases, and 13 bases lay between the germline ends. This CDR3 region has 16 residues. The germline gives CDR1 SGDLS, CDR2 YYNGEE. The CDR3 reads CASTNTASSGANVLTF. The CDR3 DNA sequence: TGTGCCAGCACTAACACGGCGAGCTCTGGGGCCAACGTCCTGACTTTC.

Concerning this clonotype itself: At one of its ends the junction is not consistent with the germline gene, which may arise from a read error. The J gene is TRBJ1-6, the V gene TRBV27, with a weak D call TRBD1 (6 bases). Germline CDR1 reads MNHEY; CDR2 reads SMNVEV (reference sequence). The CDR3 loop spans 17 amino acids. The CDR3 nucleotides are TGTGCCAGCTGTTTATACGGGGGGCGCTCCTATAATTCACCCCTCCACTTT. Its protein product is CASCLYGGRSYNSPLHF.

The CDR3 DNA sequence: TGCGCCAGCAGCTTGGAAGGTGCGGTGGATACGCAGTATTTT. Amino acid sequence: CASSLEGAVDTQYF. The rearrangement joins TRBV5-1 to TRBJ2-3; no definite D call. Trimming removed 0 bases from V and 6 bases from J, with 11 bases in between. Germline assignment: CDR1 SGHRS and CDR2 YFSETQ. CDR3 size: 14 residues.

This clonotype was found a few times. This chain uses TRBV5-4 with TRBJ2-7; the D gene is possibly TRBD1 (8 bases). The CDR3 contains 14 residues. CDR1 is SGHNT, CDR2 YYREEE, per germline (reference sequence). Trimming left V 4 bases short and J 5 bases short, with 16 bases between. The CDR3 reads CASSPRTGRDEQYF. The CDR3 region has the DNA TGTGCCAGCAGCCCAAGGACAGGGAGGGACGAGCAGTACTTC.

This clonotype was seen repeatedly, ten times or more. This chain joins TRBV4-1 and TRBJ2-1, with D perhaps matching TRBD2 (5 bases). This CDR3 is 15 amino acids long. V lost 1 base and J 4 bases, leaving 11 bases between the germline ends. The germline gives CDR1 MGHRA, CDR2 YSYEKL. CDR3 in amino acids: CASSQGSRGYNEQFF. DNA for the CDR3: TGCGCCAGCAGCCAAGGCAGTAGAGGGTACAATGAGCAGTTCTTC.

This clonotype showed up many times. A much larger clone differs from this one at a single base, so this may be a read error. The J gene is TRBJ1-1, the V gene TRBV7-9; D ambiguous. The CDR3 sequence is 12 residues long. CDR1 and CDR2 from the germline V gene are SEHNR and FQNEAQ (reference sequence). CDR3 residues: CASSTEFTEALF. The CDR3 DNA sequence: TGTGCCAGCAGTACAGAGTTCACTGAAGCTCTCTTT.

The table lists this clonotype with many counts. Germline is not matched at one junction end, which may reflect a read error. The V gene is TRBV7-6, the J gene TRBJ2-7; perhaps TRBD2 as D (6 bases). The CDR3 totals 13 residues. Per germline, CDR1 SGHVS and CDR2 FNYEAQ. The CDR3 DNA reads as TGTGCTAGCAGCCGGGACTGGGAAAACGAGCAGTACTTC. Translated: CASSRDWENEQYF.

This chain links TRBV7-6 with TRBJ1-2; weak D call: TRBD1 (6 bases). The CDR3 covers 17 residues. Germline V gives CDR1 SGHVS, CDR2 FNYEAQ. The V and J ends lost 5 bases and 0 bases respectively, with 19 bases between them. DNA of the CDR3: TGTGCCAGCAGCCTTGGGACAAGGTCGGAAGCTAACTATGGCTACACCTTC. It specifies CASSLGTRSEANYGYTF.

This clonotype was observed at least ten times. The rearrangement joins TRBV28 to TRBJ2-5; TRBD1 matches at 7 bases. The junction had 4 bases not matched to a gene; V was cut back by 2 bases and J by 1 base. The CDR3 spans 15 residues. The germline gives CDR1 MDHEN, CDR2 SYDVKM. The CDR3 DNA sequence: TGTGCCAGCAGTTTAGGGGACAGTTTCCAAGAGACCCAGTACTTC. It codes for CASSLGDSFQETQYF.

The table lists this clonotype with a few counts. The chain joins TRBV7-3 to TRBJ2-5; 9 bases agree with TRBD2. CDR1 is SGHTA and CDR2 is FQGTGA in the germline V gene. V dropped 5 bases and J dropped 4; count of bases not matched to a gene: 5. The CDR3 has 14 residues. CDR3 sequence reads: CASSRAGGGETQYF. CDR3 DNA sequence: TGTGCCAGCAGCCGAGCGGGGGGTGGAGAGACCCAGTACTTC.

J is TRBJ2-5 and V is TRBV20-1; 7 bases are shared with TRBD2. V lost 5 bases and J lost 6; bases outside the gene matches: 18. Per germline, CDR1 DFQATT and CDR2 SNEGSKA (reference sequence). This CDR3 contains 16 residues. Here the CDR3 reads CSAAAGVSGAAKTQYF. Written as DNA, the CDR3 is TGCAGTGCTGCCGCCGGGGTGAGCGGGGCGGCGAAGACCCAGTACTTC.

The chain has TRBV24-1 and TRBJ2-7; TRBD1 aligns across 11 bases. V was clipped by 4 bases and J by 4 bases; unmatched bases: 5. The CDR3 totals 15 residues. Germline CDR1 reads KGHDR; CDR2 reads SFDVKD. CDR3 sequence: CATSESGTGGYEQYF. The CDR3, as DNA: TGTGCCACCAGTGAATCCGGGACAGGGGGATACGAGCAGTACTTC.

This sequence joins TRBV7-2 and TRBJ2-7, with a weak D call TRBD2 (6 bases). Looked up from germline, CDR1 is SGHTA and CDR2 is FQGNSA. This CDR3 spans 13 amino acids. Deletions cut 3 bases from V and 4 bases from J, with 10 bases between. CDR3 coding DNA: TGTGCCAGCAGCTTTGGGGGGTTATACGAGCAGTACTTC. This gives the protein CASSFGGLYEQYF.

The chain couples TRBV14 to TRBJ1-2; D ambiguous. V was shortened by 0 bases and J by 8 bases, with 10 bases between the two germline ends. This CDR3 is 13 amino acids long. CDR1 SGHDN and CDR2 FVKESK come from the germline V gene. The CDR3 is CASSQDRLGGYTF. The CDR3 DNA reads TGTGCCAGCAGCCAAGATCGACTTGGCGGCTACACCTTC. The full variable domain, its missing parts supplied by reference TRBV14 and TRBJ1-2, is EAGVTQFPSHSVIEKGQTVTLRCDPISGHDNLYWYRRVMGKEIKFLLHFVKESKQDESGMPNNRFLAERTGGTYSTLKVQPAELEDSGVYFCASSQDRLGGYTFGSGTRLTVV.

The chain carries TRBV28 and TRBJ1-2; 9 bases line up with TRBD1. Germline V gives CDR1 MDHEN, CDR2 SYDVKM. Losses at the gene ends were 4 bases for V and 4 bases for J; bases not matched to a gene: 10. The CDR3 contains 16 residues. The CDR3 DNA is TGTGCCAGCAGTTGGAAGGGACAGGGAGAAAGCTATGGCTACACCTTC. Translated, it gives CASSWKGQGESYGYTF.

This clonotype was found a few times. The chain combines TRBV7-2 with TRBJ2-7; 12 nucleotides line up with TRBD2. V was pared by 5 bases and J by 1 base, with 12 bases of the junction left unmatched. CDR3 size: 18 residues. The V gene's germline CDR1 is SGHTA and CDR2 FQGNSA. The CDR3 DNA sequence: TGTGCCAGCAGCCCGCTTGTGTGGACTAGCGGGGAATCCTACGAGCAGTACTTC. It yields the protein CASSPLVWTSGESYEQYF.

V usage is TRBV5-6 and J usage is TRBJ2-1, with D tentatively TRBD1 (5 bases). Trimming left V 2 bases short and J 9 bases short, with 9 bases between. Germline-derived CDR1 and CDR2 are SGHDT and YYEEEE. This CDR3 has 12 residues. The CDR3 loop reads CASSFQGIEQFF. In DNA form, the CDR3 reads TGTGCCAGCAGCTTTCAGGGAATTGAGCAGTTCTTC.

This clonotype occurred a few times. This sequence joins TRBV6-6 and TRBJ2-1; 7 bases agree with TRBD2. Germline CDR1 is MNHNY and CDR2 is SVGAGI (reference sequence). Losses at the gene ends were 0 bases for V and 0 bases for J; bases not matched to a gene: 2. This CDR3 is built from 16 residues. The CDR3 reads CASSYSAGDSYNEQFF. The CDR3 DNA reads TGTGCCAGCAGTTACTCGGCGGGGGACTCCTACAATGAGCAGTTCTTC.

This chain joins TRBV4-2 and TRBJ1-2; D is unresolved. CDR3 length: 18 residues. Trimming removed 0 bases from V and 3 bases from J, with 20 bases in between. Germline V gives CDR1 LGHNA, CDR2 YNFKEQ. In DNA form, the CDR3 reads TGTGCCAGCAGCCAAGAAGAACTCATTTATCCAGAATACTATGGCTACACCTTC. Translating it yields CASSQEELIYPEYYGYTF.

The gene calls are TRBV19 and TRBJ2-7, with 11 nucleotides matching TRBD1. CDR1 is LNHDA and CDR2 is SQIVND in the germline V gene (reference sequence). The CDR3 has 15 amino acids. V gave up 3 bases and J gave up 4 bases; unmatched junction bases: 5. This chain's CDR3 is CASSMGQGVGYEQYF. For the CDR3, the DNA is TGTGCCAGTAGTATGGGACAGGGGGTTGGTTACGAGCAGTACTTC.

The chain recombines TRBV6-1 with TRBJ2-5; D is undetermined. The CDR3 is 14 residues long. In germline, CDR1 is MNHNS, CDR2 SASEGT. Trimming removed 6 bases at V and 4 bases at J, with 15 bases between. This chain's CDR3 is CASRRFGRRETQYF. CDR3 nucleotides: TGTGCCAGCAGGAGGTTCGGGCGGAGAGAGACCCAGTACTTC.

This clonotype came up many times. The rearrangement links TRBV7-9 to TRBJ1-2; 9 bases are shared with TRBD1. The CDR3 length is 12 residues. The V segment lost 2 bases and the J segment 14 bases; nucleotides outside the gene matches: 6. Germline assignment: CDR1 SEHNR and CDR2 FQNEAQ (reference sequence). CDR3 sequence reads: CASSLTGDRDTF. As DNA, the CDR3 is TGTGCCAGCAGCTTAACCGGGGACAGGGATACCTTC.

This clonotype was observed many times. CDR3 amino acids: CASSGLAGVGKNIQYF. Written as DNA, the CDR3 is TGTGCCAGCAGCGGACTAGCGGGGGTCGGCAAAAACATTCAGTACTTC. This rearrangement joins TRBV7-2 to TRBJ2-4, with 13 bases fitting TRBD2. With V trimmed by 5 bases and J by 3 bases, 4 bases remained unmatched. Germline lookup yields CDR1 SGHTA and CDR2 FQGNSA. This CDR3 has 16 amino acids.

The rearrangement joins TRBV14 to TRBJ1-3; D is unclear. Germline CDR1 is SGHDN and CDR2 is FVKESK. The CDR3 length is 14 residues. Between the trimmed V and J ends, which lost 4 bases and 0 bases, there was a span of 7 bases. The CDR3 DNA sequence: TGTGCCAGCAGCCTGTCAAACTCTGGAAACACCATATATTTT. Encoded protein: CASSLSNSGNTIYF. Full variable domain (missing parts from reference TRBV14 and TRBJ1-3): EAGVTQFPSHSVIEKGQTVTLRCDPISGHDNLYWYRRVMGKEIKFLLHFVKESKQDESGMPNNRFLAERTGGTYSTLKVQPAELEDSGVYFCASSLSNSGNTIYFGEGSWLTVV.

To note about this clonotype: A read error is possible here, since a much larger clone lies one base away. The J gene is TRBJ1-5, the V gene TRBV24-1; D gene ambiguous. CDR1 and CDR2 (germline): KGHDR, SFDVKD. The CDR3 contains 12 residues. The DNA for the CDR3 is TGTGTCACCTCTCACCAGAATCAGCCCCAGCATTTT. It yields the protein CVTSHQNQPQHF.

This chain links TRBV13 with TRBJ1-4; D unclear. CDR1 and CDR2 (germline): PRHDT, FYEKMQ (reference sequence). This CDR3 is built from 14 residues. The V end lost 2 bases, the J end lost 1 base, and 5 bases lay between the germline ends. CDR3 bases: TGTGCCAGCAGCTTACGACAAACTAATGAAAAACTGTTTTTT. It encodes CASSLRQTNEKLFF.